A single sample is the source of the 14 T cell receptor beta chains below, sequenced in a study of blood T cell repertoires in COVID-19. The data were produced by immunoSEQ multiplex PCR, yet TCRdb's version contains in-frame clones alone and is incomplete. The profile covers about 120,000 clones, with about four fifths appearing a single time and 30% to 45% taken by the ten largest. The sample taken for sequencing was peripheral blood. The receptor set was obtained from a man between 35 and 55 years old with active or convalescent COVID-19.

V gene TRBV2 combines with J gene TRBJ2-1, with 14 nucleotides matching TRBD2. The CDR3 length is 16 residues. Germline trimming cut 4 bases from V and 6 bases from J; bases unmatched to any gene: 5. Germline V gene sequence: CDR1 SNHLY, CDR2 FYNNEI. The CDR3 nucleotides read TGTGCCAGCAGTGGCTGGGGACTAGCGGGAGCCAATGAGCAGTTCTTC. It is translated as CASSGWGLAGANEQFF.

The V call is TRBV7-9, the J call TRBJ1-2, with TRBD1 matching 7 bases. Germline V gene sequence: CDR1 SEHNR, CDR2 FQNEAQ (reference sequence). The CDR3 loop spans 13 amino acids. J gave up 7 bases and V 5 bases, and 7 bases lay outside the gene matches. The CDR3 sequence is CASSPDRVGGYTF. CDR3 DNA: TGTGCCAGCAGCCCTGACAGGGTGGGTGGCTACACCTTC.

The V gene is TRBV9, the J gene TRBJ1-2; D gene unclear. CDR3 length equals 16 residues. The germline V gene has CDR1 SGDLS and CDR2 YYNGEE. V lost 3 bases, J lost 1 base, and 16 bases lay in between. The CDR3, as DNA: TGTGCCAGCAGCGGAACCCCCTGGGCGGGTAACTATGGCTACACCTTC. As protein: CASSGTPWAGNYGYTF.

The rearrangement uses TRBV6-5 and TRBJ1-2; TRBD1 agrees at 8 bases. The CDR3 totals 16 residues. V was clipped by 0 bases and J by 5 bases; unmatched bases: 8. Germline V gene lookup returns CDR1 MNHEY and CDR2 SVGAGI. The CDR3 loop is CASSYSRTGNVYGYTF. CDR3 in DNA: TGTGCCAGCAGTTACTCCCGGACAGGGAACGTGTATGGCTACACCTTC.

V usage is TRBV6-2 or TRBV6-3 and J usage is TRBJ1-1; D may be TRBD1 (6 bases). This CDR3 has 15 amino acids. Germline loops: CDR1 MNHEY, CDR2 SVGEGT. Between the trimmed V and J ends, which lost 5 bases and 1 base, there was a span of 14 bases. Here the CDR3 DNA reads TGTGCCAGCAGTGAGGCCGGGACACAGAACACTGAAGCTTTCTTT. Protein sequence: CASSEAGTQNTEAFF.

J is TRBJ1-1 and V is TRBV9; D unclear. Trimming pared 2 bases from V and 1 base from J, leaving 9 bases between. The CDR3 has 14 amino acids. Per germline, CDR1 SGDLS and CDR2 YYNGEE. CDR3: CASSVEVGNTEAFF. The CDR3 DNA is TGTGCCAGCAGCGTTGAGGTAGGGAACACTGAAGCTTTCTTT. Based on the CDR3 plus reference TRBV9 and TRBJ1-1, the full variable domain is DSGVTQTPKHLITATGQRVTLRCSPRSGDLSVYWYQQSLDQGLQFLIQYYNGEERAKGNILERFSAQQFPDLHSELNLSSLELGDSALYFCASSVEVGNTEAFFGQGTRLTVV.

This clone is a singleton in its sample. This rearrangement joins TRBV6-5 to TRBJ1-1, with D maybe TRBD1 (6 bases). The germline gives CDR1 MNHEY, CDR2 SVGAGI. V lost 0 bases, J lost 0 bases, and 11 bases lay in between. The CDR3 has 16 amino acids. The CDR3 nucleotides read TGTGCCAGCAGTTACTCGGGGGCAGGGGTGAACACTGAAGCTTTCTTT. Translated, it gives CASSYSGAGVNTEAFF.

The rearrangement uses TRBV5-6 and TRBJ2-3; the match to TRBD2 covers 11 bases. This CDR3 region has 17 residues. With 3 bases clipped from V and 1 base from J, the junction kept 7 bases outside the gene matches. Per germline, CDR1 SGHDT and CDR2 YYEEEE. The CDR3 DNA sequence: TGTGCCAGCAGCTCCTTTTTGACTAGCGGGGGCACAGATACGCAGTATTTT. Protein: CASSSFLTSGGTDTQYF.

The CDR3 DNA sequence: TGTGCCAGCAGTTTACTGGGGACAGGCGCCTACGAGCAGTACTTC. The encoded protein is CASSLLGTGAYEQYF. The chain couples TRBV28 to TRBJ2-7; TRBD1 agrees at 8 bases. This CDR3 is 15 amino acids long. CDR1 and CDR2 (germline): MDHEN, SYDVKM. The V gene end was trimmed by 2 bases and the J gene end by 2 bases; junction bases not matched to a gene: 5.

A few counts support this clone. This rearrangement joins TRBV7-2 to TRBJ2-3; a weak D match, TRBD1 (6 bases). Germline V gene data show CDR1 as SGHTA and CDR2 as FQGNSA. The CDR3 length is 13 residues. The V end was cut by 7 bases, the J end by 6 bases, with 14 bases between. This CDR3 is CASNGRGYDTQYF. For the CDR3, the DNA is TGTGCCAGCAACGGAAGGGGGTACGATACGCAGTATTTT. The full variable domain, its missing parts supplied by reference TRBV7-2 and TRBJ2-3, is GAGVSQSPSNKVTEKGKDVELRCDPISGHTALYWYRQSLGQGLEFLIYFQGNSAPDKSGLPSDRFSAERTGGSVSTLTIQRTQQEDSAVYLCASNGRGYDTQYFGPGTRLTVL.

The chain joins TRBV7-3 to TRBJ1-1, with TRBD1 matching 8 bases. Germline V lookup: CDR1 SGHTA, CDR2 FQGTGA. The CDR3 loop spans 15 amino acids. V lost 5 bases to trimming and J lost 10 bases; unmatched junction nucleotides: 15. DNA of the CDR3: TGTGCCAGCAGCCCGAGAACAGGGGGTAGTAAAGGAGCTTTCTTT. It is translated as CASSPRTGGSKGAFF.

The chain uses TRBV18 and TRBJ1-2, with 9 nucleotides matching TRBD1. Per the germline V gene, CDR1 is KGHSH and CDR2 is LQKENI. The CDR3 has 14 residues. The V gene end was trimmed by 3 bases and the J gene end by 7 bases; junction bases not matched to a gene: 6. This CDR3 is CASSPDRGWAGYTF. The CDR3 DNA sequence: TGTGCCAGCTCACCGGACAGGGGTTGGGCTGGCTACACCTTC.

J is TRBJ2-6 and V is TRBV30; D is undetermined. CDR1 and CDR2 from the germline V gene are GTSNPN and SVGIG (reference sequence). The CDR3 totals 17 residues. Trimming stripped 1 base from V and 0 bases from J, with 13 bases between. The CDR3 region is CAWSAGDRVSGANVLTF. The CDR3 region has the DNA TGTGCCTGGAGTGCGGGTGACCGAGTCTCTGGGGCCAACGTCCTGACTTTC.

The chain joins TRBV2 to TRBJ2-3, with 10 bases fitting TRBD1. The germline CDR1 and CDR2 sequences are SNHLY and FYNNEI. There are 16 residues in the CDR3. V lost 3 bases and J lost 3; bases outside the gene matches: 6. The CDR3 region has the DNA TGTGCCAGCAGTGAGGCCGGGACAGGGGAAACAGATACGCAGTATTTT. Translated, it gives CASSEAGTGETDTQYF.